A selection of T cell receptor beta chains follows, all from one sample in a study of T cell repertoires in cytomegalovirus infection. Their antigens remain unidentified. TCRdb re-derived calls from the reads in MiXCR, one entry per CDR3 protein. In the table there are 700,000 to 850,000 distinct CDR3 sequences, around a third of which are singletons. Specimen: cultured CD8+ T cells from PBMCs, collected from culture after CMV antigen stimulation. Receptors originate from a human donor in good health (CMV status not recorded). Some clones in this sample may be carry-over from other donors' samples. The CDR3 runs from the conserved cysteine through the conserved F or W. A D gene is named only where the DNA matches it firmly. Clone sizes are given selectively: once, few, many, or a class where the clone is expanded.

D	V	size	J	DNA	CDR3
-	TRBV7-6	-	TRBJ2-7	TGTGCCGGAACGGGTGTAACCTACGAGCAGTACTTC	CAGTGVTYEQYF
-	TRBV4-1	few	TRBJ2-1	TGCGCCAGCAGCCAAGATCGCGGAGCAATGGAGCAGTTCTTC	CASSQDRGAMEQFF
-	TRBV19	-	TRBJ1-1	TGTGCCAGTAGTTCCGCAGGGCGGGGGAACACTGAAGCTTTCTTT	CASSSAGRGNTEAFF
-	TRBV6-5	few	TRBJ1-1	TGTGCCAGCGTGGCCCAAAAGCCAACAGGGCTGGGGACTGAAGCTTTCTTT	CASVAQKPTGLGTEAFF
-	TRBV27	-	TRBJ2-5	TGTGCCAGCAGTTTACGTGGGGGGACGTACCAAGAGACCCAGTACTTC	CASSLRGGTYQETQYF
-	TRBV12-3/TRBV12-4	-	TRBJ2-3	TGTGCCAGCAGTTCTCTCGGGGGGCTCGGTGAAGATACGCAGTATTTT	CASSSLGGLGEDTQYF
TRBD1	TRBV2	-	TRBJ2-7	TGTGCCTTGAGGGGGCACTCCTCCTACGAGCAGTACTTC	CALRGHSSYEQYF
-	TRBV5-5	-	TRBJ1-1	TGTGCCAGCAGCTTGTCGTGGGATGTGAACACTGAAGCTTTCTTT	CASSLSWDVNTEAFF
-	TRBV6-1	-	TRBJ1-5	TGTGCCAGCAGTGAAGCGGGGACACTTATATCGGGCAATCAGCCCCAGCATTTT	CASSEAGTLISGNQPQHF
TRBD1	TRBV7-9	-	TRBJ2-1	TGTGCCAGCAGTCAAATACAGGGGTTGTACAATGAGCAGTTCTTC	CASSQIQGLYNEQFF
TRBD1	TRBV7-2	-	TRBJ2-4	TGTGCCAGCAGCCTAGACAGGGAGAGTACCAAAAACATTCAGTACTTC	CASSLDRESTKNIQYF
-	TRBV27	-	TRBJ1-1	TGTGCCAGCAGTTACAGACAGGCGGGCACTGAAGCTTTCTTT	CASSYRQAGTEAFF
-	TRBV6-5	few	TRBJ2-2	TGTGCCAGCAGTTACTCCTTGACTAGTTGGGACAATCCCGGGGAGCTGTTTTTT	CASSYSLTSWDNPGELFF
-	TRBV20-1	few	TRBJ1-1	TGCAGTGCTAGAGACCCCACCTCGATCTACGACTTTGAAGCTTTCTTT	CSARDPTSIYDFEAFF
-	TRBV6-2/TRBV6-3	-	TRBJ1-1	TGTGCCAGCAGTTACTCGCTGGGGAATCGAGCTTTCTTT	CASSYSLGNRAFF
-	TRBV19	-	TRBJ1-5	TGTGCCAGTAGTATGTCAGGTTACTATCAGCCCCAGCATTTT	CASSMSGYYQPQHF
-	TRBV7-9	-	TRBJ2-5	TGTGCCAGCAGCCTACCAAATCGGGGAGAGACCCAGTACTTC	CASSLPNRGETQYF
-	TRBV19	-	TRBJ1-6	TGTGCCAGTAGTATCGGGAAGCTGGGTTCACCCCTCCACTTT	CASSIGKLGSPLHF
TRBD2	TRBV6-1	-	TRBJ2-1	TGTGCCAGCAGTGATCTGACTAGCGGGGGCGCAAGCTCCTACAATGAGCAGTTCTTC	CASSDLTSGGASSYNEQFF
TRBD2	TRBV10-2	-	TRBJ2-3	TGCGCCAGCAGTGATTGGCTAGCGGGGGAGTCTCTTAGCACAGATACGCAGTATTTT	CASSDWLAGESLSTDTQYF
TRBD2	TRBV5-1	few	TRBJ2-7	TGCGCCAGCAGAGGGGAGGGACGGAGATACGAGCAGTACTTC	CASRGEGRRYEQYF
-	TRBV7-9	many	TRBJ2-3	TGTGCCAGCAGCTTACCAGACCGATTGACAGATACGCAGTATTTT	CASSLPDRLTDTQYF
TRBD1	TRBV19	few	TRBJ1-5	TGTGCCAGTACCCCCCGGACAGGCTCCTATAGCAATCAGCCCCAGCATTTT	CASTPRTGSYSNQPQHF
-	TRBV29-1	-	TRBJ1-2	TGCAGCGTTGAGAGGGGGGGCAAGGGAGGCTACACCTTC	CSVERGGKGGYTF
-	TRBV9	-	TRBJ1-1	TGTGCCAGCAGCGTAGGCCCGACTGAGAACACTGAAGCTTTCTTT	CASSVGPTENTEAFF
-	TRBV19	-	TRBJ1-2	TGTGCCAGTAGTATAGGCCCCAGCAGCGATCTTGTCTATGGCTACACCTTC	CASSIGPSSDLVYGYTF
TRBD2	TRBV6-5	-	TRBJ2-1	TGTGCCAGCAGTTACGGACTAGCAGTTGAGCAGTTCTTC	CASSYGLAVEQFF
-	TRBV2	-	TRBJ1-1	TGTGCCAGCAGTGAAAGGGGGGTGGCAGGGCTGAACACTGAAGCTTTCTTT	CASSERGVAGLNTEAFF
TRBD2	TRBV7-9	-	TRBJ2-3	TGTGCCAACAGCCCCCCCTCGACTAGCGGCACAGATACGCAGTATTTT	CANSPPSTSGTDTQYF
-	TRBV7-2	-	TRBJ2-1	TGTGCCAGCAGCTACGCAGGGGCTAGCTCCTACAATGAGCAGTTCTTC	CASSYAGASSYNEQFF
TRBD1	TRBV12-5	-	TRBJ2-7	TGCGCTAGTGGTTACAGGGGCACGAACGGCGAGCAGTACTTC	CASGYRGTNGEQYF
TRBD1	TRBV20-1	-	TRBJ2-2	TGCAGTGCTAGTCCCCTGGACAGGACGAACACCGGGGAGCTGTTTTTT	CSASPLDRTNTGELFF
-	TRBV6-1	few	TRBJ1-2	TGTGCCAGCAGTTCCGGGACATTCGGCTACACCTTC	CASSSGTFGYTF
-	TRBV19	few	TRBJ1-6	TGTGCCAGTAGCACCGCCGGCTCCTATAATTCACCCCTCCACTTT	CASSTAGSYNSPLHF
-	TRBV25-1	-	TRBJ1-1	TGTGCCACCGATGATGGTTCCAACACTGAAGCTTTCTTT	CATDDGSNTEAFF
TRBD1	TRBV10-3	few	TRBJ2-1	TGTGCCTCTGGACAGGGAGGTGAGCAGTTCTTC	CASGQGGEQFF
TRBD1	TRBV25-1	-	TRBJ2-1	TGTGCCAGCAGTGACCTCGGGACAGGGGCCTACAATGAGCAGTTCTTC	CASSDLGTGAYNEQFF
-	TRBV7-6	many	TRBJ2-3	TGTGCCAGCAGCCCCCATGACAGGTCTGCAGATACGCAGTATTTT	CASSPHDRSADTQYF
-	TRBV6-6	many	TRBJ2-3	TGTGCCAGCAGCTTAAAGGCCACAGATACGCAGTATTTT	CASSLKATDTQYF
TRBD2	TRBV12-3/TRBV12-4	many	TRBJ2-1	TGTGCCAGCTGGAGCGGGGGAGAGCAGTTCTTC	CASWSGGEQFF